This TCR beta chain was retrieved from a study of cytomegalovirus exposure and HLA in healthy donors. The CDR3 spans 16 residues. Germline V lookup: CDR1 SGHVS, CDR2 FQNEAQ. The ends lost 4 bases at V and 0 bases at J; junction bases unmatched: 6. Whole-study findings and limits: In a later analysis, HLA-associated TCR beta chains were more clonally expanded than equally common others. Later on, an analysis tied under 20,000 TCR beta sequences to HLA alleles at 0.05 false discovery rate. Presence/absence results assume similar sequencing depth per donor, which may not hold.

A remark on this clone: Its antigen is undetermined.

Primers included in the PCR were 60 Vbeta and 13 Jbeta primers. Repertoires were generated with immunoSEQ multiplex PCR, while TCRdb's copy carries only in-frame clones and drops some. The table includes about 130,000 clones, over 80% detected once. Donors in the study were healthy people who gave bone marrow. The TCR originated in a boy under 18 in good health and CMV-seronegative. V gene TRBV7-8 combines with J gene TRBJ2-7; 10 bases are shared with TRBD2. Sequenced input: PBMCs. The CDR3 loop is CASSSGTSEISYEQYF. The DNA of the CDR3 is TGTGCCAGCAGCTCCGGGACTAGCGAAATCTCCTACGAGCAGTACTTC. The full variable domain, completed using reference TRBV7-8 and TRBJ2-7, is GAGVSQSPRYKVAKRGQDVALRCDPISGHVSLFWYQQALGQGPEFLTYFQNEAQLDKSGLPSDRFFAERPEGSVSTLKIQRTQQEDSAVYLCASSSGTSEISYEQYFGPGTRLTVT.